The source of this T cell receptor beta chain is a study of CD8 T cells in ankylosing spondylitis. Study-wide findings and caveats: Disease-linked clones were found to be CD8+ and relatively rare in peripheral blood. Roughly eight highly homologous variants formed a TCR beta motif that appeared characteristic of ankylosing spondylitis blood. In ankylosing spondylitis patients, matched synovial fluid reportedly showed significant enrichment of disease-linked clones.

The CDR3 contains 12 residues. CDR1 is SGDLS, CDR2 YYNGEE, per germline. The V end lost 3 bases, the J end lost 9 bases, and 7 bases lay between the germline ends. For this clonotype: Its antigen is unidentified.

Each CDR3 protein is one row after TCRdb ran MiXCR on the 5' RACE reads. The sample lists 750,000 to 850,000 distinct CDR3 sequences, about an eighth occurring once. This receptor was obtained from a male donor with ankylosing spondylitis. What was sequenced was blood, either unsorted or a sorted T cell fraction (not recorded which). This sequence joins TRBV9 and TRBJ1-6; TRBD1 is a possible D gene (5 bases). This CDR3 reads CASSDGTSPLHF. The CDR3 nucleotides read TGTGCCAGCAGCGACGGGACTTCACCCCTCCACTTT.